This TCR beta chain was sequenced in a study of OX40 agonist ivuxolimab in advanced cancers. For the study at large: All patients had ivuxolimab intravenously every 2 weeks at 0.01 to 10 mg/kg. Patients assigned to dose escalation were diagnosed with hepatocellular carcinoma, melanoma, renal cell or head and neck cancer.

With baseline, cycle 4 day 1, and cycle 7 day 1 as timepoints, blood was sampled. TCRdb's table, derived via immunoSEQ multiplex PCR, lists solely in-frame clones and lacks some. Found here are roughly 80,000 clones, less than 95% of them singletons; the top ten hold around 2%. The V segment lost 4 bases and the J segment 0 bases; nucleotides outside the gene matches: 5. The germline V gene has CDR1 MNHNY and CDR2 SVGAGI (reference sequence). The CDR3 consists of 16 residues. This chain joins TRBV6-6 and TRBJ1-5; 8 bases map to TRBD1. The TCR sequence derives from an adult with an advanced solid tumor such as melanoma, head and neck, liver or kidney cancer. The sample was CD4+ or CD8+ T cells sorted from blood, taken in a trial of the OX40 agonist ivuxolimab. This CDR3 reads CASSSSTGDSNQPQHF. CDR3 sequence (DNA): TGTGCCAGCAGTTCCTCGACAGGGGATAGCAATCAGCCCCAGCATTTT.